A selection of T cell receptor beta chains follows, all from one sample in a study of blood T cell repertoires in COVID-19. The data were produced by immunoSEQ multiplex PCR, yet TCRdb's version contains in-frame clones alone and is incomplete. Of fewer than 300,000 clones detected, about 91% appear once; the ten largest clones hold roughly 2.7%. The material sequenced was peripheral blood. Every receptor here comes from a person aged 18-35 years with COVID-19, enrolled during active disease. Both conserved end residues are part of each CDR3. D genes are given only for firm matches. Expanded clones get a size class; other rows say once, few or many, or leave the size out.

>-|TRBV7-2|TRBJ2-3|once
CASSFGRGSDTQYF
TGTGCCAGCAGCTTCGGCAGGGGTTCAGATACGCAGTATTTT
>-|TRBV5-1|TRBJ2-7|once
CASSLESHEYEQYF
TGCGCCAGCAGCTTGGAAAGCCATGAGTACGAGCAGTACTTC
>-|TRBV11-2|TRBJ1-1|-
CASSWGQNTEAFF
TGTGCCAGCAGCTGGGGACAGAACACTGAAGCTTTCTTT
>TRBD2|TRBV19|TRBJ2-1|-
CASSPSGSSYNEQFF
TGTGCCAGTAGCCCCAGCGGGAGCTCCTACAATGAGCAGTTCTTC
>TRBD1|TRBV10-3|TRBJ1-1|-
CAISEPTGVNTEAFF
TGTGCCATCAGTGAACCGACAGGGGTGAACACTGAAGCTTTCTTT
>TRBD1|TRBV28|TRBJ1-5|once
CASSWDRGVNQPQHF
TGTGCCAGCAGTTGGGACAGGGGCGTCAATCAGCCCCAGCATTTT
>-|TRBV2|TRBJ2-3|-
CAILKFGDTQYF
TGTGCCATCCTAAAATTTGGAGATACGCAGTATTTT
>TRBD1|TRBV9|TRBJ2-2|-
CASTRTGAGELFF
TGTGCCAGCACTCGGACAGGGGCCGGGGAGCTGTTTTTT
>-|TRBV7-9|TRBJ2-2|few
CASSLRQAGGELFF
TGTGCCAGCAGCTTAAGACAGGCCGGCGGGGAGCTGTTTTTT
>-|TRBV3-1/TRBV3-2|TRBJ2-7|once
CASSHLCWGPYEQYF
TGTGCCAGCAGCCACCTCTGTTGGGGCCCCTACGAGCAGTACTTC
>TRBD2|TRBV19|TRBJ2-7|-
CASRSSGSSYEQYF
TGTGCCAGTAGGAGTAGCGGGAGTTCCTACGAGCAGTACTTC
>TRBD2|TRBV6-1|TRBJ2-3|once
CASSEFGSGGSTDTQYF
TGTGCCAGCAGTGAATTCGGCAGCGGGGGAAGCACAGATACGCAGTATTTT
>TRBD1|TRBV2|TRBJ2-7|-
CASSGTGGFYEQYF
TGTGCCAGCAGTGGGACAGGGGGCTTCTACGAGCAGTACTTC
>TRBD1|TRBV15|TRBJ2-7|once
CATSPGAGQAIYEQYF
TGTGCCACCAGCCCTGGGGCGGGACAGGCGATCTACGAGCAGTACTTC
>-|TRBV6-2/TRBV6-3|TRBJ2-7|-
CASSRLGENYEQYF
TGTGCCAGCAGCCGACTAGGAGAGAACTACGAGCAGTACTTC
>-|TRBV11-2|TRBJ1-2|-
CASSPGGAYGYTF
TGTGCCAGCAGCCCGGGGGGGGCCTATGGCTACACCTTC
>-|TRBV9|TRBJ2-7|-
CASSVGTSDEQYF
TGTGCCAGCAGCGTCGGGACTTCGGACGAGCAGTACTTC
>-|TRBV6-5|TRBJ1-1|-
CASRGGPGSEAFF
TGTGCCAGCAGAGGGGGTCCAGGTTCCGAAGCTTTCTTT